The 30 T cell receptor beta chains below were found in one sample sequenced in a study of blood T cell repertoires in COVID-19. Repertoires were generated with immunoSEQ multiplex PCR, while TCRdb's copy carries only in-frame clones and drops some. The data show some 300,000 clones, nearly 90% seen once. The sequencing sample was made of peripheral blood. The receptors originated from a woman aged 40 to 50 with COVID-19, enrolled during active disease.

In its sample, this clone was seen a few times. The chain links TRBV3-1 (or the pseudogene TRBV3-2) to TRBJ1-5, with 7 bases identical to TRBD1. Germline-derived CDR1 and CDR2 are LGHDT and YNNKEL (reference sequence). CDR3 length: 15 amino acids. V gave up 1 base and J gave up 1 base; unmatched junction bases: 1. CDR3 residues: CASSQATGSNQPQHF. The CDR3 region has the DNA TGTGCCAGCAGCCAAGCGACAGGGAGCAATCAGCCCCAGCATTTT.

The chain joins TRBV19 to TRBJ1-5, with D uncertain. Trimming left V 4 bases short and J 1 base short, with 8 bases between. CDR1 and CDR2 from the germline V gene are LNHDA and SQIVND (reference sequence). This CDR3 region has 14 residues. For the CDR3, the DNA is TGTGCCAGTAGTAGGAGGGCCAGCAATCAGCCCCAGCATTTT. Protein: CASSRRASNQPQHF.

The chain employs TRBV7-8 and TRBJ2-1; the match to TRBD2 covers 16 bases. V shed 0 bases and J 8 bases; nucleotides not matched to a gene: 1. The germline V gene has CDR1 SGHVS and CDR2 FQNEAQ. CDR3 length equals 16 residues. This CDR3 reads CASSLAGLAGGHEQFF. Written as DNA, the CDR3 is TGTGCCAGCAGCTTAGCGGGACTAGCGGGGGGGCATGAGCAGTTCTTC.

V is TRBV4-1 and J is TRBJ1-5, with a tentative D call TRBD1 (5 bases). The CDR3 covers 16 residues. Between the trimmed V and J ends, which lost 2 bases and 0 bases, there was a span of 11 bases. Germline assignment: CDR1 MGHRA and CDR2 YSYEKL. The CDR3 DNA is TGCGCCAGCAGCCAAAGGGGCTCTAATAGCAATCAGCCCCAGCATTTT. It specifies CASSQRGSNSNQPQHF.

The genes are TRBV5-1 and TRBJ1-1; TRBD1 matches at 7 bases. Germline V gives CDR1 SGHRS, CDR2 YFSETQ. The J segment lost 0 bases and the V segment lost 4 bases, leaving 6 bases of the junction unmatched. The CDR3 contains 15 residues. The CDR3 DNA reads as TGCGCCAGCAGCCACGGGACAGCTATGAACACTGAAGCTTTCTTT. The encoded protein is CASSHGTAMNTEAFF.

This clone appeared a single time. The chain links TRBV11-2 to TRBJ2-7; the D gene is possibly TRBD2 (7 bases). The CDR3 runs 15 residues. Germline V gene sequence: CDR1 SGHAT, CDR2 FQNNGV. The ends were cut back, 3 bases at V and 1 base at J, with 13 bases in the middle. This CDR3 is CASSLGGLPSYEQYF. The CDR3 DNA reads as TGTGCCAGCAGCTTGGGGGGGCTCCCGTCCTACGAGCAGTACTTC. The whole variable domain, filled in from reference TRBV11-2 and TRBJ2-7, reads EAGVAQSPRYKIIEKRQSVAFWCNPISGHATLYWYQQILGQGPKLLIQFQNNGVVDDSQLPKDRFSAERLKGVDSTLKIQPAKLEDSAVYLCASSLGGLPSYEQYFGPGTRLTVT.

This sequence joins TRBV6-1 and TRBJ2-7; 7 bases are shared with TRBD1. Germline assignment: CDR1 MNHNS and CDR2 SASEGT. This CDR3 spans 13 amino acids. Trimming cost V 6 bases and J 7 bases; bases outside gene matches: 9. In DNA, the CDR3 is TGTGCCAGCAGCTCGGGACAGTTGAAGGAGCAGTACTTC. Encoded protein: CASSSGQLKEQYF.

This clone was seen more than once but under ten times. V is TRBV4-3 and J is TRBJ1-2; 9 bases are shared with TRBD1. CDR1 and CDR2 from the germline V gene are LGHNA and YSLEER. The CDR3 runs 17 residues. V dropped 0 bases and J dropped 8; count of bases not matched to a gene: 13. CDR3 sequence: CASSQDRRDRAAYGYTF. The CDR3 nucleotides read TGCGCCAGCAGCCAAGATAGGAGGGACAGGGCCGCGTACGGCTACACCTTC.

The V call is TRBV7-2, the J call TRBJ1-6, with D unclear. Germline V gene data show CDR1 as SGHTA and CDR2 as FQGNSA. The CDR3 is 12 residues long. Trimming removed 1 base from V and 14 bases from J, with 9 bases in between. The CDR3 region has the DNA TGTGCCAGCAGCTTAGGTCAGTCAACCCTCCACTTT. Translating it yields CASSLGQSTLHF.

V gene TRBV29-1 combines with J gene TRBJ2-7, with TRBD1 matching over 11 bases. The germline V gene encodes CDR1 SQVTM and CDR2 ANQGSEA. Unmatched junction bases numbered 7, after V lost 6 bases and J lost 3 bases. The CDR3 totals 14 residues. The CDR3 loop is CSVRDRGGLYEQYF. The DNA of the CDR3 is TGCAGCGTGAGGGACAGGGGGGGACTCTACGAGCAGTACTTC.

The V and J genes are TRBV7-2 and TRBJ2-6; weak D call: TRBD1 (5 bases). Per the germline V gene, CDR1 is SGHTA and CDR2 is FQGNSA. This CDR3 has 17 amino acids. V was pared by 5 bases and J by 2 bases, with 16 bases between. The CDR3 protein is CASSPRTFTPGANVLTF. For the CDR3, the DNA is TGTGCCAGCAGCCCTAGGACATTTACCCCTGGGGCCAACGTCCTGACTTTC.

This chain uses TRBV15 with TRBJ2-1, with a weak D call TRBD2 (6 bases). Germline V CDR1 and CDR2: LNHNV, YYDKDF (reference sequence). Deletions cut 2 bases from V and 8 bases from J, with 19 bases between. This CDR3 region has 16 residues. The CDR3 DNA follows: TGTGCCACCAGCAGACTTAGCGGAGAGGGGCTGGATGAGCAGTTCTTC. It yields the protein CATSRLSGEGLDEQFF.

As DNA, the CDR3 is TGTGCCAGCAATGGGGACAGTCGAAATCGCGCTTTCTTT. This sequence encodes CASNGDSRNRAFF. The chain uses TRBV6-5 and TRBJ1-1, with TRBD1 matching over 7 bases. After removal of 7 bases from V and 11 bases from J, the junction contained 13 bases not matched to a gene. The germline V gene encodes CDR1 MNHEY and CDR2 SVGAGI. The CDR3 loop spans 13 amino acids.

This chain links TRBV20-1 with TRBJ1-1, with 9 bases lining up with TRBD1. The CDR3 consists of 14 residues. Losses at the gene ends were 3 bases for V and 4 bases for J; bases not matched to a gene: 6. Germline CDR1 DFQATT, CDR2 SNEGSKA (reference sequence). The chain's CDR3 is CSASQKTGGTEAFF. The CDR3 nucleotides are TGCAGTGCTAGTCAAAAGACAGGGGGCACTGAAGCTTTCTTT.

The rearrangement links TRBV20-1 to TRBJ2-5; no firm D call. Per the germline V gene, CDR1 is DFQATT and CDR2 is SNEGSKA (reference sequence). V was pared by 5 bases and J by 3 bases, with 4 bases between. The CDR3 contains 10 residues. The DNA for the CDR3 is TGCAGTGCTTCAGAAGAGACCCAGTACTTC. Encoded protein: CSASEETQYF.

This clone was counted once. This chain connects TRBV19 to TRBJ1-1, with 8 bases fitting TRBD1. V was pared by 6 bases and J by 3 bases, with 3 bases of the junction left unmatched. Germline-derived CDR1 and CDR2 are LNHDA and SQIVND (reference sequence). The CDR3 has 13 residues. The CDR3 coding sequence is TGTGCCAGTAGCCTGGACAGGGACACTGAAGCTTTCTTT. It translates to CASSLDRDTEAFF.

J is TRBJ1-2 and V is TRBV19; a weak D match, TRBD1 (6 bases). Trimming stripped 6 bases from V and 5 bases from J, with 13 bases between. CDR1 and CDR2 from the germline V gene are LNHDA and SQIVND (reference sequence). The CDR3 spans 13 residues. This CDR3 is CASSLQGVYGYTF. For the CDR3, the DNA is TGTGCCAGTAGCCTACAGGGAGTTTATGGCTACACCTTC.

The chain uses TRBV11-1 and TRBJ1-4, with no clear D. The CDR3 has 14 amino acids. The germline gives CDR1 SGHAT, CDR2 FQDESV (reference sequence). Trimming took 5 bases from V and 8 from J, leaving 15 bases between them. CDR3 nucleotide sequence: TGTGCCAGCAGCGCGACCCCGACGGGAGAAAAACTGTTTTTT. This translates into CASSATPTGEKLFF.

This clone was recorded a few times. This chain uses TRBV24-1 with TRBJ2-2, with D tentatively TRBD1 (5 bases). This CDR3 has 15 amino acids. The V gene lost 4 bases and the J gene lost 1 base, with 9 bases spanning the gap. Germline CDR1 and CDR2: KGHDR and SFDVKD. The CDR3 nucleotides read TGTGCCACCAGTGACCCGACAGTGAACACCGGGGAGCTGTTTTTT. This encodes CATSDPTVNTGELFF.

V and J are TRBV14 and TRBJ2-3, with D hard to call. Per the germline V gene, CDR1 is SGHDN and CDR2 is FVKESK. Deletions cut 2 bases from V and 0 bases from J, with 9 bases between. The CDR3 runs 15 residues. In DNA form, the CDR3 reads TGTGCCAGCAGCCAATTTTCACAAAGCACAGATACGCAGTATTTT. It specifies CASSQFSQSTDTQYF.

V and J are TRBV10-3 and TRBJ1-3, with a weak D call TRBD1 (5 bases). V lost 10 bases and J lost 1, with 17 bases in between. Germline CDR1 is ENHRY and CDR2 is SYGVKD. This CDR3 spans 15 amino acids. The DNA for the CDR3 is TGTGCCACCACTGGAACCCCAGGGTCTGGAAACACCATATATTTT. The encoded protein is CATTGTPGSGNTIYF.

This chain uses TRBV18 with TRBJ2-3; tentatively, D is TRBD1 (6 bases). CDR1 and CDR2 from the germline V gene are KGHSH and LQKENI. The CDR3 consists of 15 residues. V lost 2 bases, J lost 1 base, and 10 bases lay in between. As DNA, the CDR3 is TGTGCCAGCTCACCAGGCAGGGGAGGCACAGATACGCAGTATTTT. Its protein product is CASSPGRGGTDTQYF.

The chain recombines TRBV11-2 with TRBJ1-2; 8 bases are a match to TRBD1. V dropped 5 bases and J dropped 3; count of bases not matched to a gene: 5. Germline-derived CDR1 and CDR2 are SGHAT and FQNNGV. The CDR3 covers 14 residues. The CDR3 DNA reads as TGTGCCAGCAGCAGGACAGGGTTCGACTATGGCTACACCTTC. It yields the protein CASSRTGFDYGYTF. The complete variable domain, with remaining parts taken from reference TRBV11-2 and TRBJ1-2, reads EAGVAQSPRYKIIEKRQSVAFWCNPISGHATLYWYQQILGQGPKLLIQFQNNGVVDDSQLPKDRFSAERLKGVDSTLKIQPAKLEDSAVYLCASSRTGFDYGYTFGSGTRLTVV.

V and J are TRBV18 and TRBJ2-6; 12 nucleotides agree with TRBD1. J was trimmed by 2 bases and V by 3 bases; bases with no gene match: 5. This CDR3 is built from 18 residues. Germline values: CDR1 KGHSH, CDR2 LQKENI. CDR3 sequence: CASSPGTGGRAGANVLTF. The DNA for the CDR3 is TGTGCCAGCTCACCTGGGACAGGGGGCAGGGCTGGGGCCAACGTCCTGACTTTC.

This chain connects TRBV30 to TRBJ1-2; D is unclear. The CDR3 consists of 13 residues. The V and J ends lost 2 bases and 8 bases respectively, with 15 bases between them. Germline-derived CDR1 and CDR2 are GTSNPN and SVGIG (reference sequence). CDR3 sequence reads: CAWSPRGLEGYTF. The CDR3 region has the DNA TGTGCCTGGAGTCCCCGAGGGCTAGAAGGCTACACCTTC.

The chain links TRBV14 to TRBJ1-1, with 8 bases matching TRBD1. This CDR3 has 15 residues. Per the germline V gene, CDR1 is SGHDN and CDR2 is FVKESK. Trimming removed 2 bases from V and 1 base from J; junction bases left unmatched: 3. DNA for the CDR3: TGTGCCAGCAGCCAAAGGACAGGGTGGAACACTGAAGCTTTCTTT. Protein product: CASSQRTGWNTEAFF.

This chain uses TRBV9 with TRBJ2-1; possible D gene TRBD2, 6 bases. V was shortened by 3 bases and J by 0 bases, with 22 bases between the two germline ends. The CDR3 runs to 19 residues. Per the germline V gene, CDR1 is SGDLS and CDR2 is YYNGEE. The CDR3 bases are TGTGCCAGCAGCGAGGGTCCCCTTGACCGGGAGAGCTCCTACAATGAGCAGTTCTTC. Protein sequence: CASSEGPLDRESSYNEQFF.

The V call is TRBV10-3, the J call TRBJ1-2; TRBD1 matches at 7 bases. CDR3 length: 14 residues. J was trimmed by 3 bases and V by 6 bases; bases with no gene match: 7. Germline values: CDR1 ENHRY, CDR2 SYGVKD. The CDR3 DNA follows: TGTGCCATCAGAGTTCGCGGACAGGACTATGGCTACACCTTC. It yields the protein CAIRVRGQDYGYTF.

The V gene is TRBV19, the J gene TRBJ2-7; TRBD1 might be the D (6 bases). The CDR3 spans 15 residues. CDR1 and CDR2 (germline): LNHDA, SQIVND (reference sequence). V lost 3 bases and J lost 2, with 14 bases in between. The CDR3 spells CASSMQGKPTYEQYF. In DNA, the CDR3 is TGTGCCAGTAGTATGCAGGGGAAGCCTACCTACGAGCAGTACTTC.

This chain uses TRBV6-5 with TRBJ1-1, with D possibly matching TRBD1 (5 bases). Per the germline V gene, CDR1 is MNHEY and CDR2 is SVGAGI. V was cut by 2 bases and J by 5 bases, with 12 bases left in between. This CDR3 region has 14 residues. For the CDR3, the DNA is TGTGCCAGCAGTTACCACGACAGCAGGACTGAAGCTTTCTTT. This translates into CASSYHDSRTEAFF.